The clone carrying this T cell receptor (beta chain) was observed a handful of times. Its antigen is not identified. Template switching (which added a universal primer site) was used, and cDNA carried unique molecular identifiers. Each CDR3 protein is one row after TCRdb ran MiXCR on the 5' RACE reads. The repertoire consists of approximately 890,000 distinct CDR3 sequences, with around 12% occurring once and the leading ten covering about 1.5%. The CDR3 is 22 residues long. Germline CDR1 reads LGHNA; CDR2 reads YNFKEQ. V trimming: 4 bases; J trimming: 1 base; junction bases outside the gene matches: 19. This entry belongs to a study of identical twins. Study findings and constraints: Models underestimated TCR alpha sharing (out-of-frame) in monozygotic twins. Diverse VJ usage suggested most zero-insertion clonotypes were not invariant T cells.

The same sample was also studied in work on yellow fever vaccine responses in identical twins.

V and J are TRBV4-2 and TRBJ2-2; 12 bases agree with TRBD2. The specimen was PBMCs. This sequence was found in a woman aged 18-29 years in good health. In nucleotides, the CDR3 is TGTGCCAGCAGCCCTAGACTAGGATCAAGACTAGCGGGAGTGATGAACACCGGGGAGCTGTTTTTT. This codes for CASSPRLGSRLAGVMNTGELFF.